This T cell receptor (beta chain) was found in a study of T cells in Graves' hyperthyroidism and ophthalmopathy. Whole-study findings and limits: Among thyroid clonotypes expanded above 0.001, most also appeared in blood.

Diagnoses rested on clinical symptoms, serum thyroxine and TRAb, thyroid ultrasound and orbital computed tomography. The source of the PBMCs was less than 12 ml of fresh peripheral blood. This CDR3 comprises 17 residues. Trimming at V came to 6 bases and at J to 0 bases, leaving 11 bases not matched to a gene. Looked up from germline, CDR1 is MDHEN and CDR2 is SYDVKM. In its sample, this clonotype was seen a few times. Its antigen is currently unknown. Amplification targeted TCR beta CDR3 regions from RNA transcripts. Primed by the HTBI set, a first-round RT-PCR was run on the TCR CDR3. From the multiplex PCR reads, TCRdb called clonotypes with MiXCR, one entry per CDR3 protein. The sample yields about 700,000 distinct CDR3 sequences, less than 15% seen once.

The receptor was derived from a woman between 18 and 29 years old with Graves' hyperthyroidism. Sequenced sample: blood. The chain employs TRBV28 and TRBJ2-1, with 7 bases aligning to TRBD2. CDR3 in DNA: TGTGCCAGCAGCCCTGGGGGGGGTATGAGCTCCTACAATGAGCAGTTCTTC. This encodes CASSPGGGMSSYNEQFF.